This T cell receptor (beta chain) was obtained from a study of cytomegalovirus exposure and HLA in healthy donors. General observations from the study: Presence/absence analyses supposed approximately even sequencing depth among donors.

CDR1 and CDR2 from the germline V gene are SGHVS and FNYEAQ. The CDR3 sequence is 15 residues long. V dropped 1 base and J dropped 4; count of bases not matched to a gene: 4. A note on this clone: Its matching antigen is unknown.

Donors sampled were nominally healthy, though unrecorded immune exposures were likely. Primers included in the PCR were 60 Vbeta and 13 Jbeta primers. Produced via immunoSEQ multiplex PCR; TCRdb's table is partial and in-frame only. Here the sample spans roughly 120,000 clones, roughly 67% being singletons. Input material: PBMCs. The receptor's source is a man in his forties or fifties in good health and CMV-seronegative. The J gene is TRBJ1-5, the V gene TRBV7-6, with TRBD1 identical over 7 bases. The CDR3 DNA sequence: TGTGCCAGCAGCTTAGGACAGGGTCAGAATCAGCCCCAGCATTTT. Translated: CASSLGQGQNQPQHF.